These T cell receptor beta chains were read from a single sample in a study of blood T cells in healthy people across ages. TCRdb ran MiXCR on the 5' RACE reads and lists one entry per CDR3 protein. The sample lists 700,000 to 950,000 distinct CDR3 sequences, roughly 41% seen once, with 20% to 25% in the top ten. The sample taken for sequencing was blood. The receptors derive from a woman aged 60-75 years in good health. Both conserved end residues are part of each CDR3. The order of the fields is V gene, J gene, D gene, clone size, CDR3 protein, CDR3 DNA. A D gene is named only where the DNA matches it firmly. The listing skips clone size in some rows; elsewhere it reads once, few, many or a size class.

TRBV7-8	TRBJ1-4	TRBD1	NA	CASSLRDRDEKLFF	TGTGCCAGCAGCTTAAGGGACAGGGATGAAAAACTGTTTTTT
TRBV7-3	TRBJ2-1	TRBD1	few	CAGPGTGSTDTQFF	TGTGCCGGTCCCGGGACAGGTAGCACAGATACGCAGTTCTTC
TRBV7-2	TRBJ1-5	NA	NA	CASSLGGGYSSQPQHF	TGTGCCAGCAGCTTAGGGGGGGGGTATAGCAGTCAGCCCCAGCATTTT
TRBV6-5	TRBJ1-5	NA	NA	CASSYSMATSFDQPQHF	TGTGCCAGCAGTTACTCGATGGCAACGAGCTTTGATCAGCCCCAGCATTTT
TRBV6-1	TRBJ1-2	NA	NA	CASSEQGRDYGYTF	TGTGCCAGCAGTGAACAGGGTAGGGACTATGGCTACACCTTC
TRBV5-5	TRBJ2-7	NA	NA	CASSLIPGFSYEQYF	TGTGCCAGCAGCTTGATTCCGGGGTTCTCCTACGAGCAGTACTTC
TRBV25-1	TRBJ1-1	NA	NA	CASSEYDGAEAFF	TGTGCCAGCAGTGAATATGACGGGGCTGAAGCTTTCTTT
TRBV12-3/TRBV12-4	TRBJ2-1	TRBD1	few	CASRTDRPYNEQFF	TGTGCCAGCCGAACGGACAGGCCCTACAATGAGCAGTTCTTC
TRBV6-1	TRBJ1-1	NA	NA	CAGVGELNTEAFF	TGTGCCGGGGTCGGGGAGCTTAACACTGAAGCTTTCTTT
TRBV7-2	TRBJ2-7	TRBD2	many	CASSSSTSGGLHEQYF	TGTGCCAGCAGCTCCTCTACTAGCGGGGGCCTCCACGAGCAGTACTTC
TRBV6-1	TRBJ1-3	NA	NA	CASSEAGSSGNTIYF	TGTGCCAGCAGTGAAGCCGGGAGCTCTGGAAACACCATATATTTT
TRBV10-2	TRBJ2-1	TRBD2	NA	CASSEPAGGPSSYNEQFF	TGCGCCAGCAGTGAGCCAGCGGGAGGCCCTAGCTCCTACAATGAGCAGTTCTTC
TRBV12-3/TRBV12-4	TRBJ2-7	NA	many	CASSPTWGAFYEQYF	TGTGCCAGCAGCCCCACCTGGGGGGCCTTCTACGAGCAGTACTTC
TRBV20-1	TRBJ2-7	NA	NA	CSARGERQEAIYEQYF	TGCAGTGCTAGAGGTGAGAGACAGGAGGCAATTTACGAGCAGTACTTC
TRBV9	TRBJ2-3	NA	NA	CASSGNSHTDTQYF	TGTGCCAGCAGCGGAAACAGCCACACAGATACGCAGTATTTT
TRBV6-5	TRBJ2-3	NA	many	CASSSLPGSTDTQYF	TGTGCCAGCAGTTCCCTCCCTGGTAGCACAGATACGCAGTATTTT